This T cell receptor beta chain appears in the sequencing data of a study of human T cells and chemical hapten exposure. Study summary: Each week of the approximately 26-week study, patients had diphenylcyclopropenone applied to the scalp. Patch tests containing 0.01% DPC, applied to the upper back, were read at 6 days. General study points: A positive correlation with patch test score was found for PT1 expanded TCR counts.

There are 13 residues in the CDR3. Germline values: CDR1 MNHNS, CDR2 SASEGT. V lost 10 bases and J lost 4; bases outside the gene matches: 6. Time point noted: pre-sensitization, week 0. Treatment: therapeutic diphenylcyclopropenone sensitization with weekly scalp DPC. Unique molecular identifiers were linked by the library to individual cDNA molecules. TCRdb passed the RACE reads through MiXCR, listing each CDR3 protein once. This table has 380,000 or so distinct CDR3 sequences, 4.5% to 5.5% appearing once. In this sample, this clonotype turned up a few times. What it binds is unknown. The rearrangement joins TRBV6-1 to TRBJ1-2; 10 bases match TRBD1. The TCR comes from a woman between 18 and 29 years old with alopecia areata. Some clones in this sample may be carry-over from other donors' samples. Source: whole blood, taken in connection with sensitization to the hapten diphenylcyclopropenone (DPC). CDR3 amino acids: CATTGGAGYGYTF. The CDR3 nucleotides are TGTGCCACGACAGGGGGCGCAGGCTATGGCTACACCTTC.